This T cell receptor beta chain was profiled in a study of blood T cell repertoires in COVID-19. The protocol was immunoSEQ multiplex PCR, while the TCRdb copy is restricted to in-frame clones and leaves out a portion. The sample consists of about 200,000 clones, 83% of them appearing once. V lost 4 bases and J lost 6; bases outside the gene matches: 11. This CDR3 comprises 18 residues. Germline V CDR1 and CDR2: SGDLS, YYNGEE. This clonotype was obtained from a woman between 50 and 59 years old who had been exposed to COVID-19. Input material: PBMCs or T cells enriched from blood (not recorded which). V and J are TRBV9 and TRBJ2-3, with TRBD2 identical over 16 bases. CDR3: CASSPPGLAGGLADTQYF. CDR3 DNA sequence: TGTGCCAGCAGCCCTCCGGGACTAGCGGGGGGGCTCGCCGATACGCAGTATTTT.